These 13 T cell receptor beta chains were all obtained from the same sample, sequenced in a study of T cells in localized non-small cell lung cancer. The repertoire was sequenced with immunoSEQ multiplex PCR; TCRdb's copy has only in-frame clones and lacks some. The repertoire has approximately 2,200 clones, 15% to 20% of them found once; the top ten carry 10% to 11%. This material consisted of normal lung tissue next to the tumor, taken before any cancer treatment. The source of these receptors is a man aged 40 to 70 with stage I squamous cell lung carcinoma.

A few counts support this clone. The J gene is TRBJ2-1, the V gene TRBV6-8, with TRBD1 matching 10 bases. This CDR3 has 13 amino acids. Germline-derived CDR1 and CDR2 are MNHGY and SAAAGT. J was trimmed by 9 bases and V by 5 bases; bases with no gene match: 4. The CDR3 region has the DNA TGTGCCAGCAGTAGGACAGGGGGAGGTGAGCAGTTCTTC. Protein sequence: CASSRTGGGEQFF.

The chain combines TRBV19 with TRBJ2-4; maybe TRBD2 (6 bases). CDR3 length: 17 residues. Germline CDR1 reads LNHDA; CDR2 reads SQIVND (reference sequence). The V gene lost 3 bases and the J gene lost 0 bases, with 15 bases spanning the gap. Here the CDR3 reads CASSMGRQPLAKNIQYF. Here the CDR3 DNA reads TGTGCCAGTAGTATGGGGAGGCAGCCCTTAGCCAAAAACATTCAGTACTTC.

This clone was observed a few times. The V call is TRBV15, the J call TRBJ2-6; D ambiguous. Trimming left V 3 bases short and J 0 bases short, with 6 bases between. The CDR3 sequence is 15 residues long. Germline loops: CDR1 LNHNV, CDR2 YYDKDF (reference sequence). DNA of the CDR3: TGTGCCACCAGCAGCCGACACTCTGGGGCCAACGTCCTGACTTTC. As protein: CATSSRHSGANVLTF.

This clone was seen a handful of times. This rearrangement joins TRBV6-8 to TRBJ1-1, with a possible D match to TRBD1 (5 bases). CDR1 is MNHGY, CDR2 SAAAGT, per germline. The germline V and J ends were trimmed by 6 bases and 1 base, with 18 bases remaining between them. This CDR3 contains 16 residues. The CDR3 reads CASRTGRVGENTEAFF. The CDR3 DNA reads as TGTGCCAGCAGAACGGGCAGAGTGGGGGAGAACACTGAAGCTTTCTTT.

The rearrangement links TRBV29-1 to TRBJ2-1; D is possibly TRBD2 (5 bases). Germline V gives CDR1 SQVTM, CDR2 ANQGSEA. V dropped 4 bases and J dropped 3 bases, with 10 bases sitting between them. CDR3 size: 13 residues. For the CDR3, the DNA is TGCAGCGTTGCCCTGAGGGACTACAATGAGCAGTTCTTC. It codes for CSVALRDYNEQFF.

The gene calls are TRBV6-8 and TRBJ2-2; TRBD2 matches at 7 bases. The J segment lost 6 bases and the V segment lost 8 bases, leaving 9 bases of the junction unmatched. The CDR3 totals 14 residues. Looked up from germline, CDR1 is MNHGY and CDR2 is SAAAGT. The CDR3 DNA follows: TGTGCCAGCGCGGCCGGCCGGGGGGCCGGGGAGCTGTTTTTT. Its protein product is CASAAGRGAGELFF.

The chain uses TRBV11-3 and TRBJ2-3; D unresolved. This CDR3 has 15 amino acids. V was trimmed by 3 bases and J by 4 bases, leaving 14 bases between them. The germline V gene encodes CDR1 SGHNT and CDR2 YENEEA. The CDR3 is CASSFKKGLADTQYF. In DNA, the CDR3 is TGTGCCAGCAGCTTCAAAAAGGGTCTAGCAGATACGCAGTATTTT. The variable domain in full, completed from reference TRBV11-3 and TRBJ2-3, reads EAGVVQSPRYKIIEKKQPVAFWCNPISGHNTLYWYLQNLGQGPELLIRYENEEAVDDSQLPKDRFSAERLKGVDSTLKIQPAELGDSAVYLCASSFKKGLADTQYFGPGTRLTVL.

In its sample, this clone is medium-sized. The chain carries TRBV11-3 and TRBJ1-1; no clear D gene. Trimming left V 5 bases short and J 6 bases short, with 19 bases between. CDR3 length equals 15 residues. Looked up from germline, CDR1 is SGHNT and CDR2 is YENEEA. The CDR3 is CASSPGVWEAPEAFF. CDR3 DNA: TGTGCCAGCAGCCCTGGGGTTTGGGAGGCCCCTGAAGCTTTCTTT.

V usage is TRBV25-1 and J usage is TRBJ2-2; TRBD1 is a possible D gene (6 bases). Germline V gene sequence: CDR1 MGHDK, CDR2 SYGVNS. This CDR3 region has 16 residues. Trimming took off 1 base at V and 4 bases at J, with 13 bases between the two ends. The CDR3 nucleotides are TGTGCCAGCAGTGAATGGGGGCAGAGAGGCACCGGGGAGCTGTTTTTT. It specifies CASSEWGQRGTGELFF. Filled out from reference TRBV25-1 and TRBJ2-2, the complete variable domain reads EADIYQTPRYLVIGTGKKITLECSQTMGHDKMYWYQQDPGMELHLIHYSYGVNSTEKGDLSSESTVSRIRTEHFPLTLESARPSHTSQYLCASSEWGQRGTGELFFGEGSRLTVL.

V usage is TRBV23-1 and J usage is TRBJ2-6; no definite D call. TRBV23-1 is an ORF, with its function uncertain. With 5 bases removed from V and 0 bases from J, the gap between germline ends came to 5 bases. This CDR3 is 14 amino acids long. This CDR3 is CASSGDSGANVLTF. The CDR3, as DNA: TGCGCCAGCAGTGGGGACTCTGGGGCCAACGTCCTGACTTTC.

The rearrangement joins TRBV6-8 to TRBJ2-7, with a weak D call TRBD1 (8 bases). Per germline, CDR1 MNHGY and CDR2 SAAAGT. With 0 bases removed from V and 3 bases from J, the gap between germline ends came to 15 bases. This CDR3 is built from 16 residues. The CDR3 DNA reads TGTGCCAGCAGTTACTCCGGACAGGGAGGGTTCTACGAGCAGTACTTC. Its protein product is CASSYSGQGGFYEQYF.

There are a few counts of this clone. The chain joins TRBV11-3 to TRBJ2-7; 8 nucleotides match TRBD2. The CDR3 sequence is 14 residues long. Germline V CDR1 and CDR2: SGHNT, YENEEA. V dropped 2 bases and J dropped 5; count of bases not matched to a gene: 5. The CDR3 region is CASSLIAGTNEQYF. CDR3 DNA sequence: TGTGCCAGCAGCTTAATAGCGGGAACTAACGAGCAGTACTTC.

This CDR3 reads CASSVGQGSTDTQYF. CDR3 nucleotides: TGTGCCAGCAGTGTCGGACAGGGGAGCACAGATACGCAGTATTTT. This sequence joins TRBV25-1 and TRBJ2-3; TRBD1 matches at 9 bases. The junction had 2 bases not matched to a gene; V was cut back by 4 bases and J by 0 bases. CDR1 is MGHDK, CDR2 SYGVNS, per germline. CDR3 length equals 15 residues.